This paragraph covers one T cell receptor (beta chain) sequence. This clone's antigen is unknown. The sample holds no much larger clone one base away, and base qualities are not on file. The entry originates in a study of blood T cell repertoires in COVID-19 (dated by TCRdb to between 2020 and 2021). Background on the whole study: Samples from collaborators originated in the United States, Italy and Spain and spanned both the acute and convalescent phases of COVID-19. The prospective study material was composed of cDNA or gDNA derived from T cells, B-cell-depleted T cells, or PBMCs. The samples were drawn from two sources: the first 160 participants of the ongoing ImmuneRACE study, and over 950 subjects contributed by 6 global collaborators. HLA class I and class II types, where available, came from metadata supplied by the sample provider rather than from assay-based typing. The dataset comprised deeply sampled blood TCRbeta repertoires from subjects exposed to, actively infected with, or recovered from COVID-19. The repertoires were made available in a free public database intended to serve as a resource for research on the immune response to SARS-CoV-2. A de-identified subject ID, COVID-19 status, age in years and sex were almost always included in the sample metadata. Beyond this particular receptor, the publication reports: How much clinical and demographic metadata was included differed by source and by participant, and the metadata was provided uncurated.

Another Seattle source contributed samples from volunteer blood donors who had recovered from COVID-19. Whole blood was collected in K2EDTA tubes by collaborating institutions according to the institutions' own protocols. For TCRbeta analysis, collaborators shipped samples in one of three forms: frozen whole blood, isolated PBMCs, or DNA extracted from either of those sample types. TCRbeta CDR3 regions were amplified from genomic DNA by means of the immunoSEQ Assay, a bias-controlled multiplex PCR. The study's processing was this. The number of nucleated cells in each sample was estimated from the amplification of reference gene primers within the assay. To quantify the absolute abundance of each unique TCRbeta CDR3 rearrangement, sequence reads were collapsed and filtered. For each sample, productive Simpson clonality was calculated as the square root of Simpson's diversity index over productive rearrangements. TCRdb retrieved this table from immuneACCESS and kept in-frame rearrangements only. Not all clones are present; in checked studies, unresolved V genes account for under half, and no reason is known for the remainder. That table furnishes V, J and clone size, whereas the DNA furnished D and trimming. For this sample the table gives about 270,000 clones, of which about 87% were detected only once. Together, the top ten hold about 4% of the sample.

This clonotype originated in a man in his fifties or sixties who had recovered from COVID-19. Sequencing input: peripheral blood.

The sequence in DNA is TGTGCCAGCTCACCACCTAGGGGGGGAGCTGAAGCTTTCTTT. Protein translation: CASSPPRGGAEAFF. The chain uses TRBV18 and TRBJ1-1, with TRBD1 perhaps the D gene, on 6 matching bases. Looking up the germline V gene yields CDR1 KGHSH and CDR2 LQKENI. Taken from cysteine to phenylalanine, the CDR3 has 14 residues. Only the CDR3 region is kept as DNA, spanning 42 bases read in frame from base 1. V is reduced by 0 bases and J by 6 bases, leaving a spacing of 11 bases between them.